A selection of T cell receptor beta chains follows, all from one sample in a study of CD8 T cells in Susac syndrome. One entry per CDR3 protein results from TCRdb running MiXCR on the immunoSEQ multiplex PCR reads. Of approximately 180,000 distinct CDR3 sequences listed, 90% to 96% were seen once; the top ten hold about 0.093%. The sequenced sample consisted of CD4+ T cells from PBMCs. Source of these receptors: a human donor with multiple sclerosis. The CDR3 runs from the conserved cysteine through the conserved F or W. D genes are given only for firm matches. Size is stated for part of the rows, as once, few or many counts, or as a class when the clone is expanded.

TRBJ2-3	TRBD1	NA	TRBV12-3/TRBV12-4	CASSFAAGTGDTQYF	TGTGCCAGCAGTTTTGCCGCGGGGACAGGGGATACGCAGTATTTT
TRBJ2-6	NA	NA	TRBV19	CASISGEAGANVLTF	TGTGCCAGTATCTCGGGCGAGGCTGGGGCCAACGTCCTGACTTTC
TRBJ1-2	NA	NA	TRBV7-2	CASSSRHKLNYGYTF	TGTGCCAGCAGCTCCAGACACAAACTCAACTATGGCTACACCTTC
TRBJ2-1	NA	NA	TRBV29-1	CSGKEGALADGPYNEQFF	TGCAGTGGGAAGGAGGGGGCTCTAGCGGACGGACCATACAATGAGCAGTTCTTC
TRBJ2-2	TRBD1	NA	TRBV6-5	CASSSLGTGLPNTGELFF	TGTGCCAGCAGTTCTCTGGGGACAGGCTTACCGAACACCGGGGAGCTGTTTTTT
TRBJ2-1	NA	NA	TRBV14	CASSQVGGPNEQFF	TGTGCCAGCAGCCAAGTTGGTGGGCCCAATGAGCAGTTCTTC
TRBJ1-3	TRBD1	NA	TRBV19	CASSPSGTGVDTIYF	TGTGCCAGTAGTCCCAGCGGGACAGGGGTTGACACCATATATTTT
TRBJ2-3	TRBD1	NA	TRBV5-1	CASSSWTGGNTDTQYF	TGCGCCAGCAGCTCGTGGACAGGTGGAAACACAGATACGCAGTATTTT
TRBJ2-7	NA	NA	TRBV14	CASSQVVLGEQYF	TGTGCCAGCAGCCAAGTGGTTCTGGGGGAGCAGTACTTC
TRBJ2-7	NA	NA	TRBV19	CASSISLAMPDEQYF	TGTGCCAGTAGTATTAGCCTAGCGATGCCGGACGAGCAGTACTTC
TRBJ2-5	TRBD2	NA	TRBV20-1	CSARGTSGEGTQYF	TGCAGTGCTAGAGGGACTAGCGGGGAAGGTACCCAGTACTTC
TRBJ2-7	TRBD1	NA	TRBV20-1	CSAGFRDSYEQYF	TGCAGTGCAGGCTTCCGGGACAGCTACGAGCAGTACTTC
TRBJ2-3	NA	once	TRBV5-1	CASSLGVNRADTQYF	TGCGCCAGCAGCTTGGGAGTGAACCGGGCAGATACGCAGTATTTT
TRBJ2-5	NA	NA	TRBV25-1	CASSESPAMEGETQYF	TGTGCCAGCAGTGAATCCCCTGCGATGGAAGGAGAGACCCAGTACTTC
TRBJ2-5	TRBD2	NA	TRBV29-1	CSVEVTSGRVWETQYF	TGCAGCGTTGAAGTCACTAGCGGGCGAGTGTGGGAGACCCAGTACTTC
TRBJ2-5	TRBD1	NA	TRBV19	CASSMITGTEQETQYF	TGTGCCAGTAGTATGATTACTGGGACAGAACAAGAGACCCAGTACTTC
TRBJ1-1	TRBD1	NA	TRBV20-1	CSARADRGSGNTEAFF	TGCAGTGCTAGAGCAGACAGGGGATCGGGTAACACTGAAGCTTTCTTT
TRBJ1-6	TRBD1	NA	TRBV7-2	CASSFDRVFSPLHF	TGTGCCAGCAGCTTTGACAGGGTGTTTTCACCCCTCCACTTT
TRBJ1-2	NA	NA	TRBV2	CASSESFWGARLAGYTF	TGTGCCAGCAGTGAATCTTTTTGGGGCGCACGTCTCGCTGGCTACACCTTC
TRBJ1-1	TRBD1	NA	TRBV29-1	CSVGGQVEGNTEAFF	TGCAGCGTGGGTGGACAGGTAGAGGGGAACACTGAAGCTTTCTTT
TRBJ2-5	NA	NA	TRBV20-1	CSARDLRLQETQYF	TGCAGTGCTAGAGATTTGAGGTTACAAGAGACCCAGTACTTC
TRBJ2-5	NA	NA	TRBV12-3/TRBV12-4	CASSLDQGLVETQYF	TGTGCCAGCAGTTTAGACCAGGGACTCGTTGAGACCCAGTACTTC
TRBJ1-2	NA	NA	TRBV13	CASSFTYRDDYGYTF	TGTGCCAGCAGCTTCACGTACAGGGATGACTATGGCTACACCTTC
TRBJ1-1	NA	NA	TRBV6-2/TRBV6-3	CASSYSRQAFF	TGTGCCAGCAGTTACTCCAGACAAGCTTTCTTT
TRBJ1-3	TRBD1	NA	TRBV30	CAWRNRGDGNTIYF	TGTGCCTGGAGGAACAGGGGAGACGGAAACACCATATATTTT
TRBJ2-1	NA	NA	TRBV29-1	CSVRSGDEQFF	TGCAGCGTACGCTCAGGGGATGAGCAGTTCTTC
TRBJ2-3	NA	NA	TRBV18	CASSVSGLTDTQYF	TGTGCCAGCTCAGTCTCGGGACTCACAGATACGCAGTATTTT
TRBJ2-7	NA	NA	TRBV20-1	CSARKWGATYEQYF	TGCAGTGCTAGAAAGTGGGGGGCCACCTACGAGCAGTACTTC
TRBJ1-2	NA	NA	TRBV29-1	CSVSEAGGYTF	TGCAGCGTATCGGAAGCAGGTGGCTACACCTTC
TRBJ2-2	NA	NA	TRBV12-3/TRBV12-4	CASSVSGYTGELFF	TGTGCCAGCAGTGTTAGCGGATACACCGGGGAGCTGTTTTTT